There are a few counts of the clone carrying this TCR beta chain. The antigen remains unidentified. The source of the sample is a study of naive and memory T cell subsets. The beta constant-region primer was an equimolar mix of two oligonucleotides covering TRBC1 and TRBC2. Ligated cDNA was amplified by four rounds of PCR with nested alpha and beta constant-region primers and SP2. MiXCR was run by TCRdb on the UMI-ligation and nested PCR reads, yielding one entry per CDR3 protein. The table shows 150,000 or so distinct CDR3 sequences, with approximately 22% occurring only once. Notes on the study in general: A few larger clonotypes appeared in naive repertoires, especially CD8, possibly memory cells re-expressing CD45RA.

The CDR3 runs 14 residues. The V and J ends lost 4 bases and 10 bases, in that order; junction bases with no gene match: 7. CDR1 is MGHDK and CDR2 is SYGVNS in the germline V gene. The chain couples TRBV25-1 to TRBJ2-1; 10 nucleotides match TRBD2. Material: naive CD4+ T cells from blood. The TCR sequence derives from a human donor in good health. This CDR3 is CASSVSGRAYEQFF. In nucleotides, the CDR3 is TGTGCCAGCAGTGTGAGCGGGAGGGCCTACGAGCAGTTCTTC.